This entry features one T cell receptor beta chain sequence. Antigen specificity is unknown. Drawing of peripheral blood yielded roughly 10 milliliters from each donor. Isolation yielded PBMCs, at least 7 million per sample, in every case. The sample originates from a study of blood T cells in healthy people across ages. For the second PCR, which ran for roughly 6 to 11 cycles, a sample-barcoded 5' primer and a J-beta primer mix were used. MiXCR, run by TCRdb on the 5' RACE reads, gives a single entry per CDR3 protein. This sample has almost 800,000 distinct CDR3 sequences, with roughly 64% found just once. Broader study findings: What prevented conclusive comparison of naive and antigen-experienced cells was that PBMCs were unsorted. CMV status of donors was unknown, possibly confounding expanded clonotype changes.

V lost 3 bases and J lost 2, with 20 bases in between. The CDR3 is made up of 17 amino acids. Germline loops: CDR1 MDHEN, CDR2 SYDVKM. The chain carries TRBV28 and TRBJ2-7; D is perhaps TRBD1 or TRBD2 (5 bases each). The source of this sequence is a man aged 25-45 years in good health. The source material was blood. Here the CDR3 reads CASSFPPTGQDPYEQYF. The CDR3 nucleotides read TGTGCCAGCAGTTTCCCCCCGACGGGGCAGGACCCCTACGAGCAGTACTTC.